The 26 T cell receptor beta chains below all came from one sample that was sequenced in a study of T cell repertoires in cytomegalovirus infection. TCRdb processed the reads anew with MiXCR; each CDR3 protein has one entry. The repertoire includes roughly 250,000 distinct CDR3 sequences, over 20% of them detected once, and 15% to 20% sits in the top ten. Material: CD8+ T cells from PBMCs. These TCRs come from a human donor in good health (CMV status not recorded). Some clones in this sample may be carry-over from other donors' samples.

This clonotype was recorded many times. A much larger clone lies one base from this, so it may be a read error. The V call is TRBV7-9, the J call TRBJ2-7; D is uncertain. There are 12 residues in the CDR3. CDR1 and CDR2 from the germline V gene are SEHNR and FQNEAQ (reference sequence). The V end was cut by 1 base, the J end by 3 bases, with 4 bases between. CDR3 loop: CASSLGDYEQYF. Written as DNA, the CDR3 is TGTGCCAGCAGCTTAGGCGACTACGAGCAGTACTTC.

The rearrangement uses TRBV5-6 and TRBJ2-7, with no clear D. Trimming took off 0 bases at V and 0 bases at J, with 7 bases between the two ends. This CDR3 comprises 14 residues. The germline CDR1 and CDR2 sequences are SGHDT and YYEEEE. The CDR3 here is CASSLVQASYEQYF. DNA for the CDR3: TGTGCCAGCAGCTTGGTTCAGGCCTCCTACGAGCAGTACTTC.

The sample holds many counts of this clonotype. The chain combines TRBV11-2 with TRBJ2-3, with 8 bases aligning to TRBD2. Unmatched junction bases numbered 11, after V lost 6 bases and J lost 6 bases. CDR1 SGHAT and CDR2 FQNNGV come from the germline V gene. This CDR3 has 15 residues. The chain's CDR3 is CASSFISGARDTQYF. CDR3 in DNA: TGTGCCAGCAGTTTCATTAGCGGGGCCAGGGATACGCAGTATTTT.

The CDR3 region has the DNA TGTGCCAGCAGCGTAGGGGTAGGCCTTGGGGACGAGCAGTACTTC. The encoded protein is CASSVGVGLGDEQYF. The rearrangement joins TRBV9 to TRBJ2-7; D is ambiguous. V was cut by 0 bases and J by 5 bases, with 15 bases left in between. Germline V gene data show CDR1 as SGDLS and CDR2 as YYNGEE. The CDR3 has 15 amino acids.

The V and J genes are TRBV4-1 and TRBJ1-1; TRBD1 agrees at 8 bases. The CDR3 consists of 13 residues. The ends lost 2 bases at V and 6 bases at J; junction bases unmatched: 2. Germline V lookup: CDR1 MGHRA, CDR2 YSYEKL. The CDR3 DNA reads as TGCGCCAGCAGCCAAAGGACAGGGTCTGAAGCTTTCTTT. It is translated as CASSQRTGSEAFF.

Points on this clonotype: This is likely a read error, given that the CDR3 carries no conserved phenylalanine or tryptophan at its end. The chain combines TRBV12-3 or TRBV12-4 with TRBJ2-3, with D unresolved. The CDR3 totals 13 residues. V lost 4 bases and J lost 1, with 6 bases in between. For the CDR3, the DNA is TGTGCCAGCAGTTCGCTCGGCACAGATACGCAGTATTTG. Its protein is CASSSLGTDTQYL.

This chain joins TRBV28 and TRBJ2-5, with 10 bases fitting TRBD1. V was clipped by 0 bases and J by 3 bases; unmatched bases: 4. The CDR3 extends over 16 amino acids. Looked up from germline, CDR1 is MDHEN and CDR2 is SYDVKM. Here the CDR3 reads CASSLWAGTGEETQYF. In DNA, the CDR3 is TGTGCCAGCAGTTTATGGGCCGGGACAGGGGAAGAGACCCAGTACTTC.

This sequence joins TRBV12-3 or TRBV12-4 and TRBJ1-1; D possibly corresponds to TRBD1 (6 bases). V was cut by 3 bases and J by 1 base, with 12 bases left in between. CDR3 length: 15 amino acids. The CDR3, as DNA: TGTGCCAGCAGTTTGAGTTACAGGGCGAACACTGAAGCTTTCTTT. Its protein is CASSLSYRANTEAFF.

This clonotype was seen a few times. This rearrangement joins TRBV29-1 to TRBJ1-4; no definite D call. This CDR3 is 13 amino acids long. The V and J ends lost 0 bases and 8 bases respectively, with 10 bases between them. CDR1 SQVTM and CDR2 ANQGSEA come from the germline V gene. The CDR3 reads CSVEDGEDEKLFF. The CDR3 DNA sequence: TGCAGCGTTGAAGATGGGGAAGACGAAAAACTGTTTTTT.

The chain combines TRBV4-2 with TRBJ1-1; no clear D gene. The CDR3 consists of 14 residues. The germline V gene has CDR1 LGHNA and CDR2 YNFKEQ. The ends were cut back, 0 bases at V and 1 base at J, with 6 bases in the middle. Here the CDR3 DNA reads TGTGCCAGCAGCCAAGAGGACGGGAACACTGAAGCTTTCTTT. It yields the protein CASSQEDGNTEAFF.

The chain carries TRBV27 and TRBJ1-2; 10 positions agree with TRBD1. The CDR3 has 16 amino acids. Looked up from germline, CDR1 is MNHEY and CDR2 is SMNVEV (reference sequence). Trimming removed 5 bases from V and 6 bases from J; junction bases left unmatched: 12. As DNA, the CDR3 is TGTGCCAGCAGTCGCGGAACGACAGGGGGCACTGATGGCTACACCTTC. Protein sequence: CASSRGTTGGTDGYTF.

The J gene is TRBJ1-2, the V gene TRBV7-4; D gene uncertain. Between the trimmed V and J ends, which lost 5 bases and 6 bases, there was a span of 10 bases. Germline assignment: CDR1 SGHVT and CDR2 SQSDAQ. The CDR3 sequence is 12 residues long. The CDR3 spells CASSVGMDGYTF. CDR3 bases: TGTGCCAGCAGCGTCGGGATGGATGGCTACACCTTC.

The chain recombines TRBV20-1 with TRBJ2-1, with 12 bases matching TRBD2. The CDR3 extends over 15 amino acids. V lost 7 bases, J lost 6 bases, and 10 bases stayed unmatched. Germline lookup yields CDR1 DFQATT and CDR2 SNEGSKA (reference sequence). Here the CDR3 DNA reads TGCAGTGTCTCGCCCCTAGCGGGGGGGCTCAATGAGCAGTTCTTC. Amino acids: CSVSPLAGGLNEQFF.

The V and J genes are TRBV27 and TRBJ2-1; D remains ambiguous. From germline, CDR1 is MNHEY and CDR2 SMNVEV (reference sequence). The CDR3 extends over 16 amino acids. The V gene lost 4 bases and the J gene lost 0 bases, with 13 bases spanning the gap. The CDR3 DNA sequence: TGTGCCAGCAGTTCCCGGTTGGGAAGCTCCTACAATGAGCAGTTCTTC. Its translation: CASSSRLGSSYNEQFF.

This clonotype occurred a few times. The chain is built from TRBV12-3 or TRBV12-4 and TRBJ2-2; D unresolved. V was shortened by 7 bases and J by 0 bases, with 6 bases between the two germline ends. This CDR3 has 13 amino acids. The CDR3 DNA reads as TGTGCCAGCACAGCTTCGAACACCGGGGAGCTGTTTTTT. This gives the protein CASTASNTGELFF.

This clonotype was picked up many times. The chain is built from TRBV27 and TRBJ2-2; D remains unclear. Between the trimmed V and J ends, which lost 0 bases and 4 bases, there was a span of 9 bases. The CDR3 is 15 amino acids. The germline gives CDR1 MNHEY, CDR2 SMNVEV (reference sequence). CDR3 sequence reads: CASSLSPPGTGELFF. Here the CDR3 DNA reads TGTGCCAGCAGTTTATCGCCCCCGGGCACCGGGGAGCTGTTTTTT.

The sample holds one count of this clonotype. A much larger clone is a single base away; this may be a read error. The chain's CDR3 is CASGPGATSTDTQYF. The CDR3 DNA is TGTGCCAGCGGCCCCGGGGCAACGAGCACAGATACGCAGTATTTT. This chain uses TRBV7-3 with TRBJ2-3; perhaps D is TRBD1 or TRBD2 (5 bases each). Germline V gene lookup returns CDR1 SGHTA and CDR2 FQGTGA. This CDR3 has 15 residues. Trimming took 8 bases from V and 0 from J, leaving 15 bases between them.

This clonotype occurred a few times. The gene calls are TRBV28 and TRBJ2-3, with 9 nucleotides matching TRBD2. There are 15 residues in the CDR3. The germline V gene has CDR1 MDHEN and CDR2 SYDVKM. Trimming removed 6 bases from V and 4 bases from J; junction bases left unmatched: 8. CDR3 amino acids: CASSYRRGGADTQYF. CDR3 coding DNA: TGTGCCAGCAGCTACAGGCGGGGGGGCGCAGATACGCAGTATTTT.

The V gene is TRBV20-1, the J gene TRBJ1-1, with 8 bases matching TRBD1. Per the germline V gene, CDR1 is DFQATT and CDR2 is SNEGSKA (reference sequence). This CDR3 has 11 residues. V lost 3 bases to trimming and J lost 6 bases; unmatched junction nucleotides: 0. This CDR3 reads CSARTGAEAFF. CDR3 in DNA: TGCAGTGCTAGGACAGGGGCTGAAGCTTTCTTT.

This clonotype was picked up a small number of times. The gene calls are TRBV29-1 and TRBJ2-7, with D perhaps being TRBD1 or TRBD2 (5 bases each). This CDR3 comprises 13 residues. Germline CDR1 and CDR2: SQVTM and ANQGSEA. Between the trimmed V and J ends, which lost 7 bases and 3 bases, there was a span of 16 bases. DNA of the CDR3: TGCAGCGCCCGCTCCGGGGCCGGCTACGAGCAGTACTTC. Encoded protein: CSARSGAGYEQYF.

In its sample, this clonotype was seen a few times. The chain is built from TRBV7-9 and TRBJ1-1; 8 positions match TRBD1. This CDR3 comprises 14 residues. CDR1 and CDR2 from the germline V gene are SEHNR and FQNEAQ (reference sequence). Unmatched junction bases numbered 5, after V lost 4 bases and J lost 4 bases. This chain's CDR3 is CASSSQGASTEAFF. The CDR3 region has the DNA TGTGCCAGCAGCTCCCAGGGGGCGAGCACTGAAGCTTTCTTT.

This clonotype was seen only a few times. This chain connects TRBV7-9 to TRBJ2-1; D could derive from TRBD1 or TRBD2 (6 bases each). V lost 4 bases and J 7 bases, leaving 20 bases between the germline ends. Germline CDR1 is SEHNR and CDR2 is FQNEAQ (reference sequence). The CDR3 runs 16 residues. Here the CDR3 reads CASSSPQGGLRNEQFF. CDR3 coding DNA: TGTGCCAGCAGCTCCCCACAGGGAGGCCTACGGAATGAGCAGTTCTTC.

As regards this clonotype: A junction end diverges from the germline sequence, so it may reflect a read error. The chain combines TRBV7-6 with TRBJ1-1; D unresolved. The CDR3 is 14 amino acids. CDR1 and CDR2 (germline): SGHVS, FNYEAQ. CDR3 loop: CASSLVQSNTKAFF. CDR3 DNA: TGTGCCAGCAGCTTAGTACAGTCGAACACTAAAGCTTTCTTT.

This chain links TRBV12-3 or TRBV12-4 with TRBJ2-2; no clear D gene. CDR3 length equals 11 residues. V lost 3 bases, J lost 7 bases, and 3 bases lay in between. The CDR3 region is CASSLNGELFF. As DNA, the CDR3 is TGTGCCAGCAGTTTGAACGGGGAGCTGTTTTTT.

The rearrangement uses TRBV19 and TRBJ2-5; D is perhaps TRBD2 (6 bases). The CDR3 length is 15 residues. Trimming pared 5 bases from V and 0 bases from J, leaving 13 bases between. Germline assignment: CDR1 LNHDA and CDR2 SQIVND (reference sequence). Here the CDR3 DNA reads TGTGCCAGTAGTGCCTGGGGAGGAAACCAAGAGACCCAGTACTTC. Protein product: CASSAWGGNQETQYF.

This clonotype was seen at least ten times. The chain couples TRBV7-6 to TRBJ2-1, with 9 bases lining up with TRBD1. V trimming: 4 bases; J trimming: 4 bases; junction bases outside the gene matches: 5. Germline loops: CDR1 SGHVS, CDR2 FNYEAQ. The CDR3 sequence is 15 residues long. CDR3 loop: CASSSRDRVYNEQFF. Here the CDR3 DNA reads TGTGCCAGCAGCTCCCGGGACAGGGTATACAATGAGCAGTTCTTC. Filled out from reference TRBV7-6 and TRBJ2-1, the complete variable domain reads GAGVSQSPRYKVTKRGQDVALRCDPISGHVSLYWYRQALGQGPEFLTYFNYEAQQDKSGLPNDRFSAERPEGSISTLTIQRTEQRDSAMYRCASSSRDRVYNEQFFGPGTRLTVL.